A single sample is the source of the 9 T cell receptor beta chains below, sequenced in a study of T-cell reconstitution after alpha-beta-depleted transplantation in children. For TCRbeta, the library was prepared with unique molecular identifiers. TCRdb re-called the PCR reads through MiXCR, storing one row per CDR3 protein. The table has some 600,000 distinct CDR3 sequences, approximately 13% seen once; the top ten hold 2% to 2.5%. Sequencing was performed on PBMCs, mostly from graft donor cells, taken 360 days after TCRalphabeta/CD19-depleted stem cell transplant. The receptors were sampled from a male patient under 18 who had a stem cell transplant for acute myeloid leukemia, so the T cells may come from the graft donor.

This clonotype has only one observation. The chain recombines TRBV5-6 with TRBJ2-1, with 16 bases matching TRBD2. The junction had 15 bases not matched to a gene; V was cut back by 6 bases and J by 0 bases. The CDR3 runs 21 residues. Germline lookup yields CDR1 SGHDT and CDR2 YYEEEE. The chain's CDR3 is CASIPHPGTSGRVRSYNEQFF. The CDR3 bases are TGTGCCAGCATCCCTCATCCCGGGACTAGCGGGAGGGTACGCTCCTACAATGAGCAGTTCTTC.

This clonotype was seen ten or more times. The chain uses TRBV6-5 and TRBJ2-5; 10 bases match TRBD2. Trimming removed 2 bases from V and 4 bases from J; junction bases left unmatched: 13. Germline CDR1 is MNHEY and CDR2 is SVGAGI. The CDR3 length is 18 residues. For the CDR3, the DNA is TGTGCCAGCAGTTACGTCGCGTCTAGCGGGAGTTGGGGAGAGACCCAGTACTTC. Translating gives CASSYVASSGSWGETQYF.

CDR3 in DNA: TGCGCCAGCAGCCTGTCTAGCGGGAGGGCCGGCAATGAGCAGTTCTTC. Its protein product is CASSLSSGRAGNEQFF. The J gene is TRBJ2-1, the V gene TRBV4-3, with 12 bases matching TRBD2. Germline V lookup: CDR1 LGHNA, CDR2 YSLEER. The junction had 7 bases not matched to a gene; V was cut back by 4 bases and J by 6 bases. The CDR3 is 16 residues long.

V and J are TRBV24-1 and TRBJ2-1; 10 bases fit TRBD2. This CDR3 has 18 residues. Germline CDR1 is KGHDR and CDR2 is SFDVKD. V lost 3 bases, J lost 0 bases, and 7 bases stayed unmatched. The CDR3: CATSDTWTSGYSYNEQFF. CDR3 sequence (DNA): TGTGCCACCAGTGATACTTGGACTAGCGGATACTCCTACAATGAGCAGTTCTTC.

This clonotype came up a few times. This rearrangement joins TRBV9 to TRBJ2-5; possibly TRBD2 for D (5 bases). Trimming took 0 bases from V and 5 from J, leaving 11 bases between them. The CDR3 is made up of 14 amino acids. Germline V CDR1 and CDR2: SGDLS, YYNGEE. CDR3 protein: CASSVAFGMETQYF. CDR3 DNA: TGTGCCAGCAGCGTAGCTTTCGGGATGGAGACCCAGTACTTC.

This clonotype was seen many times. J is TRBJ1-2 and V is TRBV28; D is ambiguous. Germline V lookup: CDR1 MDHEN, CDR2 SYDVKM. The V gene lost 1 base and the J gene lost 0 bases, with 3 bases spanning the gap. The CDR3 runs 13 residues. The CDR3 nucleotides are TGTGCCAGCAGTTTATTGCCTAACTATGGCTACACCTTC. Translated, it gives CASSLLPNYGYTF.

Here the CDR3 reads CATSDFRGLAGAYNEQFF. In nucleotides, the CDR3 is TGTGCCACCAGTGATTTCCGAGGACTAGCGGGAGCCTACAATGAGCAGTTCTTC. This sequence joins TRBV24-1 and TRBJ2-1, with 13 bases fitting TRBD2. Germline CDR1 is KGHDR and CDR2 is SFDVKD. V dropped 1 base and J dropped 2; count of bases not matched to a gene: 4. The CDR3 sequence is 18 residues long.

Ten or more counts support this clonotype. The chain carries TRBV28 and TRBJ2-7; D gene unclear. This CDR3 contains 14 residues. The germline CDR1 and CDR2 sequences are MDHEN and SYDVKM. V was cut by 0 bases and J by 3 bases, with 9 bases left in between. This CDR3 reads CASSLWTEDYEQYF. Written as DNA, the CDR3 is TGTGCCAGCAGTTTATGGACGGAAGACTACGAGCAGTACTTC.

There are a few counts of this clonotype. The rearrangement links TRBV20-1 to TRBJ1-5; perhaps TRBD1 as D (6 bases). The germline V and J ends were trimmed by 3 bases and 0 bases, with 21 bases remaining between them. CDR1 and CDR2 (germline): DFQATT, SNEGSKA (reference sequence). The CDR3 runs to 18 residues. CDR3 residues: CSARLPPGHTYSNQPQHF. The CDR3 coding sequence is TGCAGTGCTAGGCTACCCCCGGGACACACTTATAGCAATCAGCCCCAGCATTTT.